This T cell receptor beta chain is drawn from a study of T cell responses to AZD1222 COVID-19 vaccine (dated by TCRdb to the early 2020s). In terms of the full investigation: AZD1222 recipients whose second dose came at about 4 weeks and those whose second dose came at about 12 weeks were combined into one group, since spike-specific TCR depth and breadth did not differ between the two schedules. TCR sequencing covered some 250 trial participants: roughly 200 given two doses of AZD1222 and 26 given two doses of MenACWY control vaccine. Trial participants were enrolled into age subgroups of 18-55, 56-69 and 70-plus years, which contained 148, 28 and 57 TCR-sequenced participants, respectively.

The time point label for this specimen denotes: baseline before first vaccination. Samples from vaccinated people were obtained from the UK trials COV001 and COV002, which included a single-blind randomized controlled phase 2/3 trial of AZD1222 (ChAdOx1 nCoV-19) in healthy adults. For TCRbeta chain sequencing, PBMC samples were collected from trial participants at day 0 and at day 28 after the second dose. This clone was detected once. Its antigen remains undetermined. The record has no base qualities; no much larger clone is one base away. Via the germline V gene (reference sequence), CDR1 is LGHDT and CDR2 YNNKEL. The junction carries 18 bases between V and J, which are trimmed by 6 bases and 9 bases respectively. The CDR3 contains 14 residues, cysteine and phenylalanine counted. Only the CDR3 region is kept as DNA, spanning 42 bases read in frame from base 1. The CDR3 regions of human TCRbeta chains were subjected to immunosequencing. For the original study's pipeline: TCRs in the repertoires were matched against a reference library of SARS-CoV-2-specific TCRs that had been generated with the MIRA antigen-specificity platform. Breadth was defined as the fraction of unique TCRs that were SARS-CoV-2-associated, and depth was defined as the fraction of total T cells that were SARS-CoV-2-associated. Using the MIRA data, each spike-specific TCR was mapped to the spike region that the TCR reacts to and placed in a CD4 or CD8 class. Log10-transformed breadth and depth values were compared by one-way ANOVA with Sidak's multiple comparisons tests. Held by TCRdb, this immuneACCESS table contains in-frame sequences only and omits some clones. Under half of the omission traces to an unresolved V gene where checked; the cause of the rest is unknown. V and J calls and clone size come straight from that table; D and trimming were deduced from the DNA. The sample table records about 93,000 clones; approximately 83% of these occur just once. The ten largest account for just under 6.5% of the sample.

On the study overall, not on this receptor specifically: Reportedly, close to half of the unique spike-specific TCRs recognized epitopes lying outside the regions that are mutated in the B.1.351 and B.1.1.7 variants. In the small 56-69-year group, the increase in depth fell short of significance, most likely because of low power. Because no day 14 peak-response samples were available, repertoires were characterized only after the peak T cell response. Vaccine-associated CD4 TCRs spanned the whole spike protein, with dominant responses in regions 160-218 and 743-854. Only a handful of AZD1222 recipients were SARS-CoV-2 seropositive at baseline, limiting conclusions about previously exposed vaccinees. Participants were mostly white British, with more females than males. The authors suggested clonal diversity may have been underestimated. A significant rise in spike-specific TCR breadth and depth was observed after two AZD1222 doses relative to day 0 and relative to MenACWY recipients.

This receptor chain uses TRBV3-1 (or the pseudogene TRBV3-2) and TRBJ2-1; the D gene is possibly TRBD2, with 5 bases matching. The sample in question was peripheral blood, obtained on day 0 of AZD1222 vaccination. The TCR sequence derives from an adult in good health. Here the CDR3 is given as CASSPSSGVGEQFF. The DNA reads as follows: TGTGCCAGCAGTCCAAGTTCCGGGGTAGGTGAGCAGTTCTTC.